This TCR beta chain was documented in a study of human T cells and chemical hapten exposure (dated by TCRdb to the early 2020s). As for the study more broadly: For sensitization, 2% DPC in acetone was applied to a roughly 2 cm by roughly 2 cm area of upper inner arm skin. Throughout the study period of about 22 weeks, patients also received therapeutic DPC doses to the scalp every week. Patch tests used Finn chambers with 0.01% DPC on the upper back, scored after 6 days by International Contact Dermatitis Research Group standards. The patient cohort, mostly female, included alopecia areata with under or over 50% scalp involvement, alopecia totalis and alopecia universalis. Libraries were pooled for sequencing, and per-sample TCR yields varied mainly because of small differences in library volumes within the pool. This study followed changes in the peripheral blood TCR repertoire in vivo during primary and secondary sensitization of alopecia patients to the hapten diphenylcyclopropenone (DPC). Blood was sampled from patients pre-sensitization (week 0) and at 2, 6 and about 24 weeks after DPC sensitization. Under 30 alopecia patients gave blood for TCR sequencing at one to four time points (pre-sensitization, 2, 6 and 24 weeks).

Concerning this clonotype itself: Its target antigen remains unknown. Base qualities are not provided; no much larger clone lies one nucleotide away.

Paper-wide results and their limitations: Patch test score was positively correlated with the number of PT1 expanded TCRs, with significance at thresholds 8, 16 and 32 but not at 4. Compared with pre-sensitization or healthy control sets, expanded TCRs formed significantly more large CDR3 similarity clusters, which is consistent with antigen-driven responses. Repeated subsampling changed both the strength of the expansion versus patch-test correlation and the threshold at which the correlation became significant. Because every patient had alopecia, a presumed autoimmune disease, the patients' immune response might differ from that of healthy individuals. No change with DPC sensitization was found in the number of TCRs above 1 in 1000 frequency, and no evidence of global repertoire structure alterations was found.

Germline trimming amounts to 5 bases on V and 1 base on J, with 7 as the count of junction bases outside the gene matches. Reading the germline V gene gives CDR1 SGHRS and CDR2 YFSETQ. The CDR3 starts with the cysteine, ends with the phenylalanine, and has 15 residues. Only the CDR3 DNA is retained, 45 bases long and in frame from the first base. The time point label for this specimen denotes: patch test 3, about 24 weeks after DPC sensitization. In light of the paper, this sample's treatment or condition label describes: therapeutic diphenylcyclopropenone sensitization with weekly scalp DPC. At every patch-test visit, the blood draw took place before the patch test was put on. To be eligible, patients had to be aged 18 to 70, diagnosed with alopecia and judged suitable for DPC therapy, while pregnant patients were excluded. Total RNA was extracted from unfractionated whole blood that had been collected in Tempus Blood RNA tubes.

The method behind the library was RACE. The sequencer was a NextSeq 500. During library preparation, unique molecular identifiers were attached to individual cDNA molecules so that TCRs could be counted in a quantitative, reproducible way. For every blood RNA sample, sequencing covered both the TCR alpha and TCR beta chains. The original methods were these. Samples had a median of roughly 87,000 TCRs, with a range from about 23,224 to 750,000. The Decombinator software suite was used to annotate V, J and CDR3 in the TCR reads. To make PS versus PT1 abundance plots, every sample was subsampled to the same number of TCRs (28,000). TCRs were defined as expanded if absent before sensitization and observed at least eight times at the 2-week time point. Through fastp at Q25 and MiXCR, TCRdb rebuilt clones from the public reads, retaining in-frame beta chains. Rows with a matching CDR3 protein are joined into one entry that keeps the most common DNA and genes. The V and J calls shown here were made by TCRdb, not taken from the authors' results. For this sample the table gives 90,000 to 110,000 distinct CDR3 sequences, of which less than 40% were detected only once. The ten largest clones capture less than 3% of the sample.

This specimen was whole blood, taken in connection with sensitization to the hapten diphenylcyclopropenone (DPC). This sequence originates from a man aged 35 to 55 with alopecia areata. Some clones in this sample may be carry-over from other donors' samples. Recombination linked TRBV5-1 to TRBJ2-5, with 8 middle bases fitting TRBD1. The CDR3 protein sequence reads: CASRMTGAGQETQYF. The bases are TGCGCCAGCAGGATGACAGGGGCAGGCCAAGAGACCCAGTACTTC.